This TCR beta chain was found in a study of shared clonotypes between healthy human individuals. Concerning this clone: What it recognizes is unknown.

Some 30,000 T cell genomes, or 200 to 250 ng DNA, went into the sorted-subset replicate PCRs. Generated by immunoSEQ multiplex PCR, the TCRdb table keeps only in-frame clones and is missing some. The sample lists about 1 million clones, about 80% seen once, with less than 1.5% in the top ten. Study-wide results and limits: Shared clonotypes: roughly 5% naive CD4, under 4% naive CD8, 2% to 2.5% memory CD4, 0.4% memory CD8. Generation probabilities were higher for clonotypes shared across all four sorted-subset donors than for unshared ones.

CDR3 length: 16 residues. Sequencing used memory CD4+ T cells sorted from blood. The subset here: CD45RA-negative fraction. The chain carries TRBV21-1 and TRBJ1-6; the D segment call TRBD1 is taken from the table without a DNA check. TRBV21-1 is classified as a pseudogene. This sequence was found in a man younger than 35 in good health. CDR3 DNA sequence: TGTGCCAGCAGCAAAAAAGCACAGGGTTATAATTCACCCCTCCACTTT. It is translated as CASSKKAQGYNSPLHF.